What follows describes a single T cell receptor (beta chain). Its antigen is unknown. Base qualities are not provided; no much larger clone lies one nucleotide away. This sample was taken from a study of radiotherapy plus CTLA-4 blockade in lung cancer (dated by TCRdb to the late 2010s). Study-wide context: Objective responses were observed in approximately 18% of enrolled patients, and disease control was achieved in about 32%.

The CDR3 sequence holds 14 residues, the cysteine and phenylalanine included. Only the CDR3 portion is preserved as DNA: 42 bases, with reading frame beginning at the first base. Cut back by 2 bases and 4 bases, the V and J ends lie 10 bases apart. From the germline V gene, CDR1 is SGHTA and CDR2 is FQGNSA. Receptor amplification or capture employed the immunoSEQ multiplex PCR assay. What TCRdb holds here is the immuneACCESS table cut down to in-frame rearrangements. Part of the clones is not present; checked against another copy, under half of the missing clones reflect an unresolved V gene, and the others are unexplained. This sample comprises 40,000 to 55,000 clones, roughly four fifths of them detected only once. Over 2.5% of the sample belongs to the ten largest clones. The study tested focal radiation therapy combined with CTLA-4 blockade (ipilimumab) in patients with chemo-refractory metastatic non-small-cell lung cancer.

The paper as a whole reports these results and caveats: TCR clones derived from tumors expanded in peripheral blood after treatment with radiotherapy and ipilimumab. The strongest predictors of response, as reported, were early dynamic changes in blood T cell clones along with a rise in serum interferon-beta after radiation.

This receptor chain uses TRBV7-2 and TRBJ2-3; TRBD2 is a weak D gene call, 5 bases matching. The sample here was peripheral blood, taken from a patient treated with radiotherapy plus ipilimumab. This sequence originates from a human donor with non-small cell lung cancer whose response to radiotherapy plus ipilimumab could not be evaluated. The CDR3 has the sequence CASSLNAGPDTQYF. The base sequence is TGTGCCAGCAGCTTAAATGCGGGCCCAGATACGCAGTATTTT.